The T cell receptor beta chain described here comes from a study of beta chain features in type 1 diabetes. Overall study context: In age, gender and cell yields, patients were similar to healthy donors.

A note on this clone: Its cognate antigen is unknown.

Regarding the study as a whole: Relative to healthy donors, patients appeared to have naive, central memory and Treg TCRB repertoires that were more similar. Type 1 diabetes patients had fewer VDJ junction insertions and more deletions. TCRB CDR3 length was moderately but significantly reduced in all four CD4+ subsets of Type 1 diabetes patients.

The germline gives CDR1 SGHRS, CDR2 YFSETQ. The V gene lost 4 bases and the J gene lost 7 bases, with 14 bases spanning the gap. The CDR3 covers 13 residues. The entirety of the isolated RNA underwent reverse transcription, so expressed TCRB transcripts were sequenced. Produced via immunoSEQ multiplex PCR; TCRdb's table is partial and in-frame only. Of 35,000 to 45,000 clones detected, approximately 62% appear once; the ten largest clones hold more than 1.5%. This receptor was obtained from a man younger than 45 with type 1 diabetes. Some clones in this sample may be carry-over from other donors' samples. What was sequenced was Tregs from blood. The V gene is TRBV5-1, the J gene TRBJ1-1, with D possibly TRBD1 on 5 matching bases. The CDR3 sequence: CASSLLTESEAFF. CDR3 in DNA: TGCGCCAGCAGCCTACTGACAGAAAGTGAAGCTTTCTTT.